One and the same sample provided the 28 T cell receptor beta chains below, sequenced in a study of graft-versus-host responses after intestinal transplantation. Antigens of these TCRs are unknown. Clones were read by immunoSEQ multiplex PCR, and TCRdb kept only the in-frame ones, dropping some. This table holds about 90,000 clones, more than 85% found once. Sample: unstimulated CD8+ T cells sorted from spleen or lymph node cells, taken before intestinal transplant. The receptors originated from a human donor who received an intestinal transplant.

The table lists this clone with a few counts. The identical CDR3 is also encoded by other nucleotide sequences in the sample. This chain uses TRBV19 with TRBJ2-7; 10 nucleotides agree with TRBD1. The CDR3 spans 14 residues. The germline gives CDR1 LNHDA, CDR2 SQIVND (reference sequence). After removal of 1 base from V and 3 bases from J, the junction contained 0 bases not matched to a gene. CDR3 amino acids: CASSIGTGGYEQYF. CDR3 coding DNA: TGTGCCAGTAGTATAGGGACAGGGGGCTACGAGCAGTACTTC.

The chain uses TRBV10-3 and TRBJ1-2; maybe TRBD1 (5 bases). V lost 0 bases and J 5 bases, leaving 10 bases between the germline ends. CDR1 is ENHRY, CDR2 SYGVKD, per germline. This CDR3 has 14 amino acids. The CDR3 sequence is CAISESGAGYGYTF. CDR3 DNA: TGTGCCATCAGTGAGTCAGGGGCAGGGTATGGCTACACCTTC.

This clone came up once. This sequence joins TRBV4-1 and TRBJ2-2; no reliable D call. In germline, CDR1 is MGHRA, CDR2 YSYEKL. CDR3 size: 17 residues. Trimming cost V 1 base and J 0 bases, with 12 bases left between them. The CDR3 DNA follows: TGCGCCAGCAGCCAAGGGCCCCTAGTAGCGAACACCGGGGAGCTGTTTTTT. Its protein is CASSQGPLVANTGELFF.

The CDR3 coding sequence is TGTGCCAGCAGTTTCTCCCACAGCGGTTGGACGCAGTATTTT. This gives the protein CASSFSHSGWTQYF. The chain employs TRBV27 and TRBJ2-3, with D perhaps matching TRBD2 (5 bases). Germline V gene data show CDR1 as MNHEY and CDR2 as SMNVEV (reference sequence). Between the trimmed V and J ends, which lost 3 bases and 9 bases, there was a span of 16 bases. There are 14 residues in the CDR3.

This chain uses TRBV29-1 with TRBJ1-1, with D possibly matching TRBD1 (5 bases). The CDR3 is made up of 13 amino acids. Looked up from germline, CDR1 is SQVTM and CDR2 is ANQGSEA. With 7 bases removed from V and 1 base from J, the gap between germline ends came to 13 bases. CDR3 nucleotides: TGCAGCGCGGGGGGACGGGAGAACACTGAAGCTTTCTTT. It translates to CSAGGRENTEAFF. The variable domain in full, with the rest retrieved from reference TRBV29-1 and TRBJ1-1, is SAVISQKPSRDICQRGTSLTIQCQVDSQVTMMFWYRQQPGQSLTLIATANQGSEATYESGFVIDKFPISRPNLTFSTLTVSNMSPEDSSIYLCSAGGRENTEAFFGQGTRLTVV.

The chain uses TRBV7-8 and TRBJ2-7; possibly TRBD1 for D (5 bases). Germline-derived CDR1 and CDR2 are SGHVS and FQNEAQ. The CDR3 loop spans 18 amino acids. With 7 bases removed from V and 0 bases from J, the gap between germline ends came to 25 bases. The CDR3, as DNA: TGTGCCAGCACCATTACGGTCGGGCAGGGTGCCCGCTCCTACGAGCAGTACTTC. This gives the protein CASTITVGQGARSYEQYF.

DNA for the CDR3: TGTGCCAGCACCCGCCCCCTGGACAGACAAGAGACCCAGTACTTC. Protein: CASTRPLDRQETQYF. The V and J genes are TRBV11-2 and TRBJ2-5, with a weak D call TRBD1 (6 bases). Germline assignment: CDR1 SGHAT and CDR2 FQNNGV. Trimming removed 7 bases at V and 2 bases at J, with 17 bases between. The CDR3 runs 15 residues.

This clone was counted a single time. V and J are TRBV19 and TRBJ2-5, with TRBD1 matching over 7 bases. Germline values: CDR1 LNHDA, CDR2 SQIVND (reference sequence). The V segment lost 3 bases and the J segment 5 bases; nucleotides outside the gene matches: 3. This CDR3 contains 13 residues. As DNA, the CDR3 is TGTGCCAGTAGTATTGACAGGGACGAGACCCAGTACTTC. Its translation is CASSIDRDETQYF. The whole variable domain, filled in from reference TRBV19 and TRBJ2-5, reads DGGITQSPKYLFRKEGQNVTLSCEQNLNHDAMYWYRQDPGQGLRLIYYSQIVNDFQKGDIAEGYSVSREKKESFPLTVTSAQKNPTAFYLCASSIDRDETQYFGPGTRLLVL.

This clone was seen a handful of times. The chain combines TRBV7-9 with TRBJ2-7, with 7 bases that match TRBD2. The germline V gene encodes CDR1 SEHNR and CDR2 FQNEAQ (reference sequence). V shed 0 bases and J 1 base; nucleotides not matched to a gene: 0. There are 14 residues in the CDR3. The CDR3 sequence is CASSLAGGSYEQYF. In DNA form, the CDR3 reads TGTGCCAGCAGCTTAGCGGGAGGGTCCTACGAGCAGTACTTC.

This chain uses TRBV7-2 with TRBJ2-1; 8 bases are shared with TRBD2. This CDR3 region has 12 residues. Germline loops: CDR1 SGHTA, CDR2 FQGNSA. Trimming removed 1 base from V and 12 bases from J; junction bases left unmatched: 2. The CDR3 region is CASSLDGRGQFF. CDR3 nucleotide sequence: TGTGCCAGCAGCTTAGACGGGAGGGGGCAGTTCTTC. The whole variable domain, filled in from reference TRBV7-2 and TRBJ2-1, reads GAGVSQSPSNKVTEKGKDVELRCDPISGHTALYWYRQSLGQGLEFLIYFQGNSAPDKSGLPSDRFSAERTGGSVSTLTIQRTQQEDSAVYLCASSLDGRGQFFGPGTRLTVL.

Notes on this clone: Relative to the germline gene, one junction end is altered; a read error may explain this. The chain carries TRBV11-2 and TRBJ2-7; D unresolved. Germline-derived CDR1 and CDR2 are SGHAT and FQNNGV. This CDR3 contains 15 residues. The CDR3 region is CASSLSVLKTYEQCF. The CDR3 DNA reads TGTGCCAGCAGCTTAAGCGTATTGAAGACCTACGAGCAGTGCTTC. The whole variable domain, remainder taken from reference TRBV11-2 and TRBJ2-7, is EAGVAQSPRYKIIEKRQSVAFWCNPISGHATLYWYQQILGQGPKLLIQFQNNGVVDDSQLPKDRFSAERLKGVDSTLKIQPAKLEDSAVYLCASSLSVLKTYEQCFGPGTRLTVT.

This clone came up once. The chain joins TRBV28 to TRBJ2-5, with 8 bases that match TRBD1. There are 17 residues in the CDR3. From germline, CDR1 is MDHEN and CDR2 SYDVKM. V lost 3 bases and J lost 4; bases outside the gene matches: 13. The CDR3 DNA reads as TGTGCCAGCAGTTTGACAGGGGTCCCCACACAGGGAGAGACCCAGTACTTC. Translated, it gives CASSLTGVPTQGETQYF.

The chain employs TRBV10-3 and TRBJ1-1; D not certain. The germline CDR1 and CDR2 sequences are ENHRY and SYGVKD. This CDR3 region has 13 residues. With 3 bases removed from V and 5 bases from J, the gap between germline ends came to 10 bases. DNA of the CDR3: TGTGCCATCAGTGACCCTGCCGGGACTGAAGCTTTCTTT. This translates into CAISDPAGTEAFF.

The chain employs TRBV6-1 and TRBJ2-7, with 12 bases that match TRBD2. Losses at the gene ends were 5 bases for V and 4 bases for J; bases not matched to a gene: 6. The germline V gene encodes CDR1 MNHNS and CDR2 SASEGT. The CDR3 runs 15 residues. The CDR3 DNA reads TGTGCCAGCAGTTTGCTAGCGGGAGGGTTGTACGAGCAGTACTTC. As protein: CASSLLAGGLYEQYF.

The rearrangement joins TRBV6-5 to TRBJ1-5; D uncertain. Germline V gene data show CDR1 as MNHEY and CDR2 as SVGAGI. This CDR3 has 12 residues. V dropped 4 bases and J dropped 6 bases, with 7 bases sitting between them. The CDR3 region is CASSSGGQPQHF. In DNA, the CDR3 is TGTGCCAGCAGTTCAGGTGGTCAGCCCCAGCATTTT.

The chain employs TRBV2 and TRBJ1-5; TRBD1 matches at 8 bases. Looked up from germline, CDR1 is SNHLY and CDR2 is FYNNEI. The length of the CDR3 is 17 residues. V lost 8 bases, J lost 2 bases, and 14 bases stayed unmatched. CDR3 loop: CASLLTRDRGGNQPQHF. The CDR3 DNA is TGTGCCAGCCTCTTAACTCGAGACAGGGGTGGCAATCAGCCCCAGCATTTT. Together with reference TRBV2 and TRBJ1-5, the CDR3 gives the full variable domain: EPEVTQTPSHQVTQMGQEVILRCVPISNHLYFYWYRQILGQKVEFLVSFYNNEISEKSEIFDDQFSVERPDGSNFTLKIRSTKLEDSAMYFCASLLTRDRGGNQPQHFGDGTRLSIL.

V usage is TRBV5-1 and J usage is TRBJ2-1; 9 bases are a match to TRBD2. The V gene's germline CDR1 is SGHRS and CDR2 YFSETQ. V lost 0 bases, J lost 10 bases, and 2 bases stayed unmatched. CDR3 length equals 13 residues. This CDR3 reads CASSLGLAAEQFF. As DNA, the CDR3 is TGCGCCAGCAGCTTGGGACTAGCGGCGGAGCAGTTCTTC.

The chain links TRBV7-3 to TRBJ2-7; 9 bases are a match to TRBD2. With 4 bases clipped from V and 5 bases from J, the junction kept 3 bases outside the gene matches. The germline V gene has CDR1 SGHTA and CDR2 FQGTGA. The CDR3 is 13 residues long. CDR3 coding DNA: TGTGCCAGCAGCTCCGGCGGGGGGGACGAGCAGTACTTC. This gives the protein CASSSGGGDEQYF.

This clone was found a few times. The V and J genes are TRBV7-9 and TRBJ2-3; tentative D call: TRBD1 (6 bases). Trimming shortened V by 5 bases and J by 10 bases, and 10 bases separated the two germline ends. CDR3 length: 11 amino acids. Germline lookup yields CDR1 SEHNR and CDR2 FQNEAQ (reference sequence). The CDR3 DNA reads as TGTGCCAGCAGCACCAAGGGGGCGCAGTATTTT. As protein: CASSTKGAQYF.

The CDR3, as DNA: TGTGCCAGCAGCCGGGGGGGGACACCTGAAAAACTGTTTTTT. Encoded protein: CASSRGGTPEKLFF. The chain uses TRBV4-2 and TRBJ1-4, with a tentative D call TRBD1 (6 bases). The CDR3 contains 14 residues. Trimming left V 4 bases short and J 7 bases short, with 13 bases between. CDR1 is LGHNA and CDR2 is YNFKEQ in the germline V gene.

V is TRBV9 and J is TRBJ2-1, with 10 nucleotides matching TRBD1. The V segment lost 1 base and the J segment 2 bases; nucleotides outside the gene matches: 12. Germline CDR1 reads SGDLS; CDR2 reads YYNGEE. This CDR3 is built from 19 residues. The CDR3 here is CASSVSVSRQGAAYNEQFF. In DNA, the CDR3 is TGTGCCAGCAGCGTATCGGTCTCTAGACAGGGGGCGGCCTACAATGAGCAGTTCTTC.

The chain links TRBV5-1 to TRBJ1-1; a possible D gene is TRBD1 (6 bases). Trimming removed 0 bases from V and 7 bases from J, with 13 bases in between. Germline V lookup: CDR1 SGHRS, CDR2 YFSETQ. The CDR3 is 14 amino acids. In nucleotides, the CDR3 is TGCGCCAGCAGCTTGGCCTACGACAGGATTGAAGCTTTCTTT. It is translated as CASSLAYDRIEAFF. The variable domain in full, with the rest retrieved from reference TRBV5-1 and TRBJ1-1, is KAGVTQTPRYLIKTRGQQVTLSCSPISGHRSVSWYQQTPGQGLQFLFEYFSETQRNKGNFPGRFSGRQFSNSRSEMNVSTLELGDSALYLCASSLAYDRIEAFFGQGTRLTVV.

The chain has TRBV6-1 and TRBJ1-5, with 8 bases that match TRBD1. Germline-derived CDR1 and CDR2 are MNHNS and SASEGT. V lost 4 bases to trimming and J lost 2 bases; unmatched junction nucleotides: 7. The CDR3 consists of 16 residues. The CDR3 sequence: CASSAQGGGGNQPQHF. CDR3 DNA sequence: TGTGCCAGCAGTGCACAGGGGGGCGGAGGCAATCAGCCCCAGCATTTT.

The V gene is TRBV5-1, the J gene TRBJ1-1; D is uncertain. Germline CDR1 reads SGHRS; CDR2 reads YFSETQ. The V and J ends lost 2 bases and 2 bases respectively, with 7 bases between them. The CDR3 length is 13 residues. The CDR3 DNA follows: TGCGCCAGCAGCTTAAGACAAAACACTGAAGCTTTCTTT. Translated, it gives CASSLRQNTEAFF.

This clone was seen just once. This chain joins TRBV19 and TRBJ2-7, with 8 bases fitting TRBD1. Germline V lookup: CDR1 LNHDA, CDR2 SQIVND (reference sequence). The ends lost 5 bases at V and 4 bases at J; junction bases unmatched: 10. There are 15 residues in the CDR3. The CDR3 DNA reads as TGTGCCAGTAGTCCAGCTCAGGGGGCTGGTTACGAGCAGTACTTC. Translating it yields CASSPAQGAGYEQYF.

V and J are TRBV28 and TRBJ2-7; D gene uncertain. Germline CDR1 is MDHEN and CDR2 is SYDVKM. The CDR3 runs 12 residues. Trimming shortened V by 4 bases and J by 0 bases, and 4 bases separated the two germline ends. The CDR3 reads CASSSISYEQYF. In DNA form, the CDR3 reads TGTGCCAGCAGTTCAATCTCCTACGAGCAGTACTTC.

A single count supports this clone. This chain uses TRBV5-6 with TRBJ1-1; D gene uncertain. CDR1 and CDR2 from the germline V gene are SGHDT and YYEEEE. V was clipped by 3 bases and J by 4 bases, with 13 bases between them. CDR3 length: 14 residues. The CDR3: CASSYGGRGTEAFF. DNA for the CDR3: TGTGCCAGCAGCTACGGCGGGCGCGGCACTGAAGCTTTCTTT.

The DNA of the CDR3 is TGTGCTAACTACCTAACAGGGGGCGCCTCTGGCTACACCTTC. It encodes CANYLTGGASGYTF. V usage is TRBV12-5 and J usage is TRBJ1-2, with TRBD1 matching 9 bases. V shed 10 bases and J 7 bases; nucleotides not matched to a gene: 13. CDR3 length: 14 residues. Germline lookup yields CDR1 LGHNT and CDR2 FRNRAP.